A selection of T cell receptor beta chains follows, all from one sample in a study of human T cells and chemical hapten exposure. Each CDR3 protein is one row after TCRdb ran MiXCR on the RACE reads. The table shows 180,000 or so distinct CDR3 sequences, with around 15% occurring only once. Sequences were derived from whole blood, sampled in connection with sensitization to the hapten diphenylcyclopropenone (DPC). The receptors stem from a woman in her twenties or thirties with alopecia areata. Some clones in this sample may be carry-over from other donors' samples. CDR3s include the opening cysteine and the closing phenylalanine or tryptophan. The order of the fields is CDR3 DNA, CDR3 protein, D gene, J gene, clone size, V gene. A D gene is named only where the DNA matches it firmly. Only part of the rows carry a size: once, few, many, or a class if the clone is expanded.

DNA: TGCGCCAGCATCTCAGTGTACCAGTCCTACAATGAGCAGTTCTTC
CDR3: CASISVYQSYNEQFF
D: .
J: TRBJ2-1
size: few
V: TRBV10-1

DNA: TGCAGTGGTATTCGAGCGGGGGCCCCTCACAATGAGCAGTTCTTC
CDR3: CSGIRAGAPHNEQFF
D: TRBD2
J: TRBJ2-1
size: many
V: TRBV20-1

DNA: TGCGCCAGCAGCCAAGATGGGGATGAGGGAGAGACCCAGTACTTC
CDR3: CASSQDGDEGETQYF
D: .
J: TRBJ2-5
size: .
V: TRBV4-1

DNA: TGTGCCAGCAGCGTAGGAACCGACAGCTACACCGGGGAGCTGTTTTTT
CDR3: CASSVGTDSYTGELFF
D: .
J: TRBJ2-2
size: few
V: TRBV9

DNA: TGTGCCAGCAGTTACTACCCAGGGAGAGGTATCACTGAAGCTTTCTTT
CDR3: CASSYYPGRGITEAFF
D: .
J: TRBJ1-1
size: few
V: TRBV6-5

DNA: TGTGCCAGCAGCTCCTCAGGGGGACAGCCCAATCAGCCCCAGCATTTT
CDR3: CASSSSGGQPNQPQHF
D: TRBD1
J: TRBJ1-5
size: few
V: TRBV7-8

DNA: TGTGCCAGCAGTACGACTAGCGGGGGGTCGCCGCCATTTTACACAGATACGCAGTATTTT
CDR3: CASSTTSGGSPPFYTDTQYF
D: TRBD2
J: TRBJ2-3
size: .
V: TRBV5-8

DNA: TGTGCCAGCAGCGAGGCCACAGGGAACACCATATATTTT
CDR3: CASSEATGNTIYF
D: .
J: TRBJ1-3
size: .
V: TRBV7-2

DNA: TGTGCCAGCAGCTTTGCCGGGACAGGGGCCTACGAGCAGTACTTC
CDR3: CASSFAGTGAYEQYF
D: TRBD1
J: TRBJ2-7
size: few
V: TRBV5-6

DNA: TGCAGCGTTGAGGGGGACCGACAGGGAAGCTACGAGCAGTACTTC
CDR3: CSVEGDRQGSYEQYF
D: TRBD1
J: TRBJ2-7
size: .
V: TRBV29-1

DNA: TGCAGTGCTCCTAGCGGGGGGGCCCCGGGGACCCAGTACTTC
CDR3: CSAPSGGAPGTQYF
D: TRBD2
J: TRBJ2-5
size: few
V: TRBV20-1

DNA: TGTGCCAGCTACGCCCGGGCAGTCCAAGAGACCCAGTACTTC
CDR3: CASYARAVQETQYF
D: .
J: TRBJ2-5
size: few
V: TRBV6-1

DNA: TGTGCCAGCGGGGCCGTGGGGGAGGAGTATGGCTACACCTTC
CDR3: CASGAVGEEYGYTF
D: .
J: TRBJ1-2
size: many
V: TRBV4-2

DNA: .
CDR3: CAISESVPGVAANVLTF
D: .
J: TRBJ2-6
size: .
V: TRBV10-3

DNA: TGTGCCAGCTCACCACCGGCCAGAAGGGGAGCCGATACGCAGTATTTT
CDR3: CASSPPARRGADTQYF
D: .
J: TRBJ2-3
size: many
V: TRBV18

DNA: TGTGCCAGCAGCATCCTCACGTTGAGCAAGCACACTGAAGCTTTCTTT
CDR3: CASSILTLSKHTEAFF
D: .
J: TRBJ1-1
size: .
V: TRBV7-9